Presented here are 5 T cell receptor beta chains from one specimen sequenced in a study of T cell responses to AZD1222 COVID-19 vaccine. Method: immunoSEQ multiplex PCR; TCRdb's copy keeps in-frame clones and lacks some. The sample yields approximately 120,000 clones, more than 80% seen once. The input for sequencing was peripheral blood, taken 28 days after the second AZD1222 dose. Receptors were obtained from an adult who received the AZD1222 COVID-19 vaccine.

J is TRBJ1-5 and V is TRBV7-2; a possible D gene is TRBD1 (6 bases). The CDR3 is 14 amino acids. Germline CDR1 reads SGHTA; CDR2 reads FQGNSA. V lost 5 bases, J lost 7 bases, and 15 bases lay in between. The CDR3, as DNA: TGTGCCAGCAGCCTATCAGGGGAAGGGCAGCCCCAGCATTTT. It yields the protein CASSLSGEGQPQHF.

The CDR3 here is CASNSGTSEETQYF. The CDR3 DNA reads TGCGCCAGCAACTCCGGGACTAGCGAGGAGACCCAGTACTTC. The chain joins TRBV5-1 to TRBJ2-5; 10 bases align to TRBD2. V was clipped by 6 bases and J by 5 bases; unmatched bases: 7. CDR3 length equals 14 residues. Germline V gene data show CDR1 as SGHRS and CDR2 as YFSETQ.

This chain joins TRBV6-5 and TRBJ2-3; D gene uncertain. The CDR3 runs 14 residues. Trimming took 4 bases from V and 2 from J, leaving 10 bases between them. Per the germline V gene, CDR1 is MNHEY and CDR2 is SVGAGI. As DNA, the CDR3 is TGTGCCAGCAGTTTCGAGCGCAACACAGATACGCAGTATTTT. Amino acid sequence: CASSFERNTDTQYF.

V and J are TRBV3-1 (or the pseudogene TRBV3-2) and TRBJ1-5, with D perhaps matching TRBD1 (5 bases). The germline gives CDR1 LGHDT, CDR2 YNNKEL (reference sequence). There are 15 residues in the CDR3. With 0 bases removed from V and 2 bases from J, the gap between germline ends came to 8 bases. The CDR3 loop reads CASSQDPGRNQPQHF. The CDR3 bases are TGTGCCAGCAGCCAAGATCCGGGACGCAATCAGCCCCAGCATTTT.

The J gene is TRBJ1-1, the V gene TRBV12-3 or TRBV12-4, with no clear D. The CDR3 has 12 amino acids. V dropped 5 bases and J dropped 6 bases, with 10 bases sitting between them. CDR3 protein: CASSTRVAEAFF. Here the CDR3 DNA reads TGTGCCAGCAGTACCCGGGTGGCTGAAGCTTTCTTT.